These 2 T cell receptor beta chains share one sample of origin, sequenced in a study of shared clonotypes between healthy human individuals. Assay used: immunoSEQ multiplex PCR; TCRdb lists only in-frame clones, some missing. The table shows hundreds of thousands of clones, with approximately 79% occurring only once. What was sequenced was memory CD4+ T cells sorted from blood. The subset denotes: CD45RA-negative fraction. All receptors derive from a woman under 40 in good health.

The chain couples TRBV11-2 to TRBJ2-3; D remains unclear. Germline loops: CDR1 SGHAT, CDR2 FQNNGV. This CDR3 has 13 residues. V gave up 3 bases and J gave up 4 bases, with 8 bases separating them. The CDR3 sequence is CASSFLGADTQYF. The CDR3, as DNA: TGTGCCAGCAGCTTCTTAGGCGCAGATACGCAGTATTTT.

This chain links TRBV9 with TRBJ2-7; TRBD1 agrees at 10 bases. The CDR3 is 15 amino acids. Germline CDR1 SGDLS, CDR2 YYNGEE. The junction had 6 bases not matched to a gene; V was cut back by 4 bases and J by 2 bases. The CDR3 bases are TGTGCCAGCAGCATCCGGGACAGGGGCCCCTACGAGCAGTACTTC. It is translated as CASSIRDRGPYEQYF.